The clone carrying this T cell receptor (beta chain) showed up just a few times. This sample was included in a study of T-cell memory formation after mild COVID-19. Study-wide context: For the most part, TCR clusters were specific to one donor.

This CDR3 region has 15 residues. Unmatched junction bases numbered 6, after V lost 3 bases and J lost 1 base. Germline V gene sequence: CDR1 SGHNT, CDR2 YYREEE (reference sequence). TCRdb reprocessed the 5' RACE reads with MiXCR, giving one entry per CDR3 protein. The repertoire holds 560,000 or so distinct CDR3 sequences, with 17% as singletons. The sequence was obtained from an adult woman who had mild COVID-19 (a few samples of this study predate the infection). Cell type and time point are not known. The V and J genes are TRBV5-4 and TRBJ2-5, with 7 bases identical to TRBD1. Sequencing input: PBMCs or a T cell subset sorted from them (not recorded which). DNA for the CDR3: TGTGCCAGCAGCTCGGCTGGGACAGTCCAAGAGACCCAGTACTTC. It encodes CASSSAGTVQETQYF.